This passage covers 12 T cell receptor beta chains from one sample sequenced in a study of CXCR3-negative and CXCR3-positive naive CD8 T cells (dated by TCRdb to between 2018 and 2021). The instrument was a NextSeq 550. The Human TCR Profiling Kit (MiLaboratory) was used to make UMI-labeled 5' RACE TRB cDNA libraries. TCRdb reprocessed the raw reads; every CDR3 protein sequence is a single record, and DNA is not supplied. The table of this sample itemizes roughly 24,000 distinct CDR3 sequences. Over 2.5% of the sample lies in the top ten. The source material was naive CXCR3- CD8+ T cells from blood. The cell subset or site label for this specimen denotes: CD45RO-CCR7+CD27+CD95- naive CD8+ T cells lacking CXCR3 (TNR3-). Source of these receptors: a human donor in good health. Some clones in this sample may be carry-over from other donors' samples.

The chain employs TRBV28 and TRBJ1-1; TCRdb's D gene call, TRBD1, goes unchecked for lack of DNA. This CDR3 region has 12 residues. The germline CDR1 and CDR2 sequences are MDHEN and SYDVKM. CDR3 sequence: CASSPGITEAFF.

CDR3: CSAEAPTAGGELFF. The rearrangement joins TRBV29-1 to TRBJ2-2; TCRdb proposes TRBD2, but this gene call is untestable without DNA. The CDR3 contains 14 residues. Germline V gene lookup returns CDR1 SQVTM and CDR2 ANQGSEA.

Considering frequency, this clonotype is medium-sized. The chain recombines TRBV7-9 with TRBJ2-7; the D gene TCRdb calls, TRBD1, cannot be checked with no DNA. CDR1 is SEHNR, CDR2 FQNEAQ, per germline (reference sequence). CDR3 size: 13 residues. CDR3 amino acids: CASSPGTVWEQYF.

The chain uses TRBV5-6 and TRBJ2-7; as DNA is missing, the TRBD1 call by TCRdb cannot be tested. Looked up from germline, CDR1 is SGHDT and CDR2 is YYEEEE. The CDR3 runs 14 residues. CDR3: CASSNRGLLYEQYF.

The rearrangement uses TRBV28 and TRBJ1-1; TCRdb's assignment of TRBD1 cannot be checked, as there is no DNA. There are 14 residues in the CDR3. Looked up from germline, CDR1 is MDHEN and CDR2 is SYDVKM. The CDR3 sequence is CASSPPSGVTEAFF.

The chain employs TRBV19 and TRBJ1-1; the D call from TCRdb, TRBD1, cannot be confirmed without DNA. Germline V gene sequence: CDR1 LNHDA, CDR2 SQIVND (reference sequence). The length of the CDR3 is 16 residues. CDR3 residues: CASTLGWGARSTEAFF.

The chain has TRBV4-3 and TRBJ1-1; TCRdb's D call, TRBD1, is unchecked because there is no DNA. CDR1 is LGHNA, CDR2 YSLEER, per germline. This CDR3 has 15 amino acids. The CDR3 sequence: CASSQDSGGDTEAFF.

CDR3 sequence: CASSTPGPDEQYF. V usage is TRBV28 and J usage is TRBJ2-7; TCRdb's D gene call, TRBD2, goes unchecked for lack of DNA. The CDR3 extends over 13 amino acids. Germline V lookup: CDR1 MDHEN, CDR2 SYDVKM.

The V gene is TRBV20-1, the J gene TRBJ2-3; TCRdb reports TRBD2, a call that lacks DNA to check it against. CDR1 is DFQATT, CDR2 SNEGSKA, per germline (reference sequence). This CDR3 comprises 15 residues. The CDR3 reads CSAPGWSGESDTQYF.

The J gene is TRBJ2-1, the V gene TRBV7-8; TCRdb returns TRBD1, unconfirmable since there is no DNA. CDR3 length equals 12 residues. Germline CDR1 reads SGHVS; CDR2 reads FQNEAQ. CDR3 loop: CASTNPGNEQFF.

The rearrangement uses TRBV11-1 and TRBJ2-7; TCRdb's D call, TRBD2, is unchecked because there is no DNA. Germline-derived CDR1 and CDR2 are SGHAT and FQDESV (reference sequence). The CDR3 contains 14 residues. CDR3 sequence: CASSWAGNSYEQYF. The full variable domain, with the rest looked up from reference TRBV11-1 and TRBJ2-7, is EAEVAQSPRYKITEKSQAVAFWCDPISGHATLYWYRQILGQGPELLVQFQDESVVDDSQLPKDRFSAERLKGVDSTLKIQPAELGDSAMYLCASSWAGNSYEQYFGPGTRLTVT.

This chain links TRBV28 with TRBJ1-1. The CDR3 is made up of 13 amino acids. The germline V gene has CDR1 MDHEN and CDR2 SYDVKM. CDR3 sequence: CASSLAGNTEAFF.